Each of the 24 T cell receptor beta chains below was sequenced from the same sample in a study of T cell responses to AZD1222 COVID-19 vaccine. The data were produced by immunoSEQ multiplex PCR, yet TCRdb's version contains in-frame clones alone and is incomplete. The sample includes about 110,000 clones, roughly 90% of them seen just once. Specimen: peripheral blood, collected on day 0 of AZD1222 vaccination. These receptor sequences come from an adult in good health.

V gene TRBV9 combines with J gene TRBJ2-1, with D perhaps TRBD2 (7 bases). The CDR3 is 15 residues long. Trimming removed 1 base from V and 5 bases from J, with 13 bases in between. CDR1 SGDLS and CDR2 YYNGEE come from the germline V gene. CDR3 sequence reads: CASSVLPGGHNEQFF. For the CDR3, the DNA is TGTGCCAGCAGCGTACTGCCGGGGGGCCACAATGAGCAGTTCTTC.

V usage is TRBV5-5 and J usage is TRBJ1-1; 8 bases map to TRBD1. The CDR3 spans 14 residues. The germline CDR1 and CDR2 sequences are SGHKS and YYEKEE (reference sequence). The V and J ends lost 1 base and 3 bases, in that order; junction bases with no gene match: 2. In nucleotides, the CDR3 is TGTGCCAGCAGCTTGTCAGGGGGCGACACTGAAGCTTTCTTT. Translating it yields CASSLSGGDTEAFF.

The table lists this clone with a count of one. The chain combines TRBV30 with TRBJ1-1; TRBD1 is a possible D gene (6 bases). Trimming took 1 base from V and 5 from J, leaving 11 bases between them. Germline CDR1 reads GTSNPN; CDR2 reads SVGIG (reference sequence). The CDR3 extends over 13 amino acids. CDR3 DNA: TGTGCCTGGAGTGCTGACAGGTCAACTGAAGCTTTCTTT. Protein: CAWSADRSTEAFF.

CDR3 DNA sequence: TGCGCCAGCAAGAGGGGGAACACAGATACGCAGTATTTT. The encoded protein is CASKRGNTDTQYF. This rearrangement joins TRBV4-3 to TRBJ2-3, with D tentatively TRBD1 (6 bases). Trimming pared 7 bases from V and 2 bases from J, leaving 10 bases between. CDR1 LGHNA and CDR2 YSLEER come from the germline V gene. This CDR3 has 13 residues.

The rearrangement links TRBV6-1 to TRBJ2-7; possible D gene TRBD2, 6 bases. The germline gives CDR1 MNHNS, CDR2 SASEGT. The CDR3 spans 21 residues. Trimming shortened V by 0 bases and J by 5 bases, and 32 bases separated the two germline ends. CDR3 coding DNA: TGTGCCAGCAGTGAAGCGCAAGCCGGGGGAAGAATGATAGGGGATGGCCACGAGCAGTACTTC. Amino acids: CASSEAQAGGRMIGDGHEQYF.

J is TRBJ2-7 and V is TRBV7-9; TRBD1 is a possible D gene (5 bases). Germline CDR1 is SEHNR and CDR2 is FQNEAQ (reference sequence). This CDR3 region has 13 residues. V was shortened by 5 bases and J by 5 bases, with 13 bases between the two germline ends. CDR3 DNA: TGTGCCAGCAGCCCTCAGGGTAGCCACGAGCAGTACTTC. Its protein is CASSPQGSHEQYF.

This sequence joins TRBV30 and TRBJ2-3; 12 nucleotides match TRBD2. CDR1 is GTSNPN, CDR2 SVGIG, per germline (reference sequence). V dropped 7 bases and J dropped 3; count of bases not matched to a gene: 5. This CDR3 has 14 residues. The CDR3 loop is CALLAGGVTDTQYF. As DNA, the CDR3 is TGTGCCTTACTAGCGGGAGGAGTAACAGATACGCAGTATTTT.

The chain couples TRBV27 to TRBJ2-7, with a weak D call TRBD2 (5 bases). The CDR3 length is 13 residues. The V end was cut by 4 bases, the J end by 3 bases, with 10 bases between. Germline V gives CDR1 MNHEY, CDR2 SMNVEV (reference sequence). DNA of the CDR3: TGTGCCAGCAGTTCTCCGGGGAGCTACGAGCAGTACTTC. Its translation: CASSSPGSYEQYF.

This clone was seen once. The CDR3 loop is CASSPPGSQPQHF. The DNA for the CDR3 is TGTGCCAGCTCACCACCGGGGAGTCAGCCCCAGCATTTT. The chain carries TRBV18 and TRBJ1-5; D is unclear. The germline CDR1 and CDR2 sequences are KGHSH and LQKENI. The CDR3 sequence is 13 residues long. V was clipped by 0 bases and J by 6 bases, with 6 bases between them. Combining the CDR3 with reference TRBV18 and TRBJ1-5 gives the whole variable domain NAGVMQNPRHLVRRRGQEARLRCSPMKGHSHVYWYRQLPEEGLKFMVYLQKENIIDESGMPKERFSAEFPKEGPSILRIQQVVRGDSAAYFCASSPPGSQPQHFGDGTRLSIL.

V is TRBV24-1 and J is TRBJ2-4; 14 bases match TRBD2. The CDR3 spans 18 residues. The trim removed 3 bases at V and 2 bases at J, leaving 5 bases unmatched. The germline V gene has CDR1 KGHDR and CDR2 SFDVKD. The CDR3 DNA sequence: TGTGCCACCAGTGATCTGGGACTAGCGGGAGAAACCAAAAACATTCAGTACTTC. Protein sequence: CATSDLGLAGETKNIQYF.

The CDR3 region is CASKPDRGEAFF. Here the CDR3 DNA reads TGTGCCAGCAAACCTGACAGGGGTGAAGCTTTCTTT. The rearrangement joins TRBV2 to TRBJ1-1; 8 bases align to TRBD1. The V gene's germline CDR1 is SNHLY and CDR2 FYNNEI. V lost 7 bases and J lost 7; bases outside the gene matches: 5. This CDR3 comprises 12 residues.

This clone was seen a single time. The chain carries TRBV28 and TRBJ2-1; D is perhaps TRBD1 (6 bases). Germline V CDR1 and CDR2: MDHEN, SYDVKM. Trimming pared 6 bases from V and 5 bases from J, leaving 17 bases between. The CDR3 totals 15 residues. CDR3 DNA sequence: TGTGCCAGCAGCCTATCAGGGGATTTAGACAATGAGCAGTTCTTC. Its translation: CASSLSGDLDNEQFF.

The V and J genes are TRBV5-5 and TRBJ2-3; the match to TRBD2 covers 16 bases. The CDR3 runs 17 residues. The V gene end was trimmed by 2 bases and the J gene end by 4 bases; junction bases not matched to a gene: 4. CDR1 and CDR2 (germline): SGHKS, YYEKEE (reference sequence). The CDR3 coding sequence is TGTGCCAGCAGCTTCGGGACTAGCGGGAGGGGGGCAGATACGCAGTATTTT. Translated, it gives CASSFGTSGRGADTQYF.

The V gene is TRBV28, the J gene TRBJ2-5, with D uncertain. The germline CDR1 and CDR2 sequences are MDHEN and SYDVKM. The CDR3 sequence is 13 residues long. The germline V and J ends were trimmed by 3 bases and 4 bases, with 9 bases remaining between them. As DNA, the CDR3 is TGTGCCAGCAGTTTGGGCGTTGGAGAGACCCAGTACTTC. Its protein is CASSLGVGETQYF.

This sequence joins TRBV7-3 and TRBJ2-2; 7 bases line up with TRBD1. The CDR3 loop spans 14 amino acids. Germline lookup yields CDR1 SGHTA and CDR2 FQGTGA. Trimming took 3 bases from V and 4 from J; bases not matched to a gene: 2. For the CDR3, the DNA is TGTGCCAGCAGCTTGACAGGGCGCACCGGGGAGCTGTTTTTT. Its protein is CASSLTGRTGELFF.

The chain combines TRBV24-1 with TRBJ2-5; TRBD2 aligns across 11 bases. This CDR3 region has 15 residues. V gave up 5 bases and J gave up 5 bases; unmatched junction bases: 6. Germline CDR1 KGHDR, CDR2 SFDVKD. The CDR3 region has the DNA TGTGCCACCAGTGCACTAGCGGGAGTGGGGGAGACCCAGTACTTC. The encoded protein is CATSALAGVGETQYF.

The J gene is TRBJ1-5, the V gene TRBV5-8; 7 bases line up with TRBD1. Per germline, CDR1 SGHTS and CDR2 YDEGEE. The CDR3 covers 14 residues. Losses at the gene ends were 4 bases for V and 4 bases for J; bases not matched to a gene: 5. In DNA form, the CDR3 reads TGTGCCAGCAGCCCGGGACAGCCAAATCAGCCCCAGCATTTT. This encodes CASSPGQPNQPQHF.

The chain has TRBV5-1 and TRBJ2-7; 9 bases are shared with TRBD2. Germline CDR1 is SGHRS and CDR2 is YFSETQ. Trimming cost V 3 bases and J 0 bases; bases outside gene matches: 7. The CDR3 has 16 residues. The CDR3, as DNA: TGCGCCAGCAGCTCCGGACTAGCGCCGAGCTCCTACGAGCAGTACTTC. It yields the protein CASSSGLAPSSYEQYF. Full variable domain (missing parts from reference TRBV5-1 and TRBJ2-7): KAGVTQTPRYLIKTRGQQVTLSCSPISGHRSVSWYQQTPGQGLQFLFEYFSETQRNKGNFPGRFSGRQFSNSRSEMNVSTLELGDSALYLCASSSGLAPSSYEQYFGPGTRLTVT.

The CDR3 DNA sequence: TGCAGCGTTGTGGGGACAGGGGGTGGCTACACCTTC. The encoded protein is CSVVGTGGGYTF. V and J are TRBV29-1 and TRBJ1-2; 11 nucleotides align to TRBD1. This CDR3 region has 12 residues. The J segment lost 7 bases and the V segment lost 4 bases, leaving 2 bases of the junction unmatched. Germline-derived CDR1 and CDR2 are SQVTM and ANQGSEA. Using reference TRBV29-1 and TRBJ1-2 for the parts outside the CDR3, the full variable domain is SAVISQKPSRDICQRGTSLTIQCQVDSQVTMMFWYRQQPGQSLTLIATANQGSEATYESGFVIDKFPISRPNLTFSTLTVSNMSPEDSSIYLCSVVGTGGGYTFGSGTRLTVV.

The J gene is TRBJ1-1, the V gene TRBV12-3 or TRBV12-4; no clear D gene. With 6 bases removed from V and 1 base from J, the gap between germline ends came to 9 bases. This CDR3 is 13 amino acids long. CDR3 nucleotide sequence: TGTGCCAGCAGCCAACAGAGGAACACTGAAGCTTTCTTT. This codes for CASSQQRNTEAFF.

The rearrangement uses TRBV7-2 and TRBJ1-1; 7 bases align to TRBD1. The germline CDR1 and CDR2 sequences are SGHTA and FQGNSA. The CDR3 is made up of 15 amino acids. After removal of 3 bases from V and 0 bases from J, the junction contained 4 bases not matched to a gene. CDR3: CASSFMTGMNTEAFF. The CDR3 DNA reads TGTGCCAGCAGCTTTATGACAGGGATGAACACTGAAGCTTTCTTT.

The chain is built from TRBV9 and TRBJ1-6; D is uncertain. Germline CDR1 and CDR2: SGDLS and YYNGEE. CDR3 size: 14 residues. V was clipped by 1 base and J by 8 bases, with 10 bases between them. CDR3 DNA: TGTGCCAGCAGCGTATACCGTGTTGATTCACCCCTCCACTTT. Translated, it gives CASSVYRVDSPLHF.

The chain employs TRBV5-1 and TRBJ1-2, with TRBD1 identical over 7 bases. V shed 0 bases, J shed 6 bases, and the junction held 8 bases outside the gene matches. Germline V gene lookup returns CDR1 SGHRS and CDR2 YFSETQ. CDR3 length equals 15 residues. CDR3 sequence: CASSLEGARADGYTF. The CDR3 region has the DNA TGCGCCAGCAGCTTGGAGGGGGCAAGGGCGGATGGCTACACCTTC.

The V call is TRBV9, the J call TRBJ2-1; 9 positions agree with TRBD2. V gave up 4 bases and J gave up 1 base; unmatched junction bases: 6. The CDR3 consists of 16 residues. Germline values: CDR1 SGDLS, CDR2 YYNGEE. CDR3 sequence: CASSRLSGSSYNEQFF. CDR3 DNA: TGTGCCAGCAGCCGACTTAGCGGGAGTTCCTACAATGAGCAGTTCTTC. The full variable domain, in which reference TRBV9 and TRBJ2-1 provide the parts outside the CDR3, is DSGVTQTPKHLITATGQRVTLRCSPRSGDLSVYWYQQSLDQGLQFLIQYYNGEERAKGNILERFSAQQFPDLHSELNLSSLELGDSALYFCASSRLSGSSYNEQFFGPGTRLTVL.